The 21 T cell receptor beta chains below come from one sample, sequenced in a study of beta chain features in type 1 diabetes. For these receptors, no antigen is known. Points from the study as a whole: Type 1 diabetes patients had TCRB CDR3s that were shorter (moderately but significantly so) in all four CD4+ subsets.

Of the isolated RNA, all was reverse transcribed, and so the sequenced material was expressed TCRB transcripts. Using immunoSEQ multiplex PCR, the repertoire was profiled, and TCRdb retains in-frame clones only, with some absent. The sample lists some 640,000 clones; about an eighth were seen once. Sample: naive CD4+ T cells from blood. The source of these receptors is a man aged 18 to 29 with type 1 diabetes.

J is TRBJ1-2 and V is TRBV29-1, with TRBD1 matching 7 bases. V dropped 3 bases and J dropped 8; count of bases not matched to a gene: 12. The CDR3 is made up of 14 amino acids. The germline V gene encodes CDR1 SQVTM and CDR2 ANQGSEA. Here the CDR3 DNA reads TGCAGCGTTGAGGACGTGGCAGGGGGACGCGGCTACACCTTC. Translating it yields CSVEDVAGGRGYTF.

This clone was detected only a few times. The rearrangement uses TRBV29-1 and TRBJ1-4, with no clear D. With 2 bases removed from V and 6 bases from J, the gap between germline ends came to 16 bases. Germline V gene lookup returns CDR1 SQVTM and CDR2 ANQGSEA. This CDR3 has 15 residues. DNA of the CDR3: TGCAGCGTTGAAATAACCCGTCCTGGGGATGAAAAACTGTTTTTT. Protein: CSVEITRPGDEKLFF. Variable domain in full (rest from reference TRBV29-1 and TRBJ1-4): SAVISQKPSRDICQRGTSLTIQCQVDSQVTMMFWYRQQPGQSLTLIATANQGSEATYESGFVIDKFPISRPNLTFSTLTVSNMSPEDSSIYLCSVEITRPGDEKLFFGSGTQLSVL.

The rearrangement uses TRBV14 and TRBJ1-6, with D unclear. This CDR3 is built from 13 residues. CDR1 and CDR2 from the germline V gene are SGHDN and FVKESK. CDR3 coding DNA: TGTGCGTCACGGATAATTAATAATTCACCCCTCCACTTT. Residues: CASRIINNSPLHF.

This clone has only a few counts. The rearrangement uses TRBV30 and TRBJ1-1, with TRBD1 as a possible D gene (5 bases). Trimming pared 3 bases from V and 5 bases from J, leaving 13 bases between. CDR3 length: 13 residues. Germline CDR1 reads GTSNPN; CDR2 reads SVGIG (reference sequence). CDR3 residues: CAWRRDLGTEAFF. CDR3 nucleotides: TGTGCCTGGAGGCGGGACCTGGGGACTGAAGCTTTCTTT.

This sequence joins TRBV7-2 and TRBJ2-5, with TRBD2 identical over 12 bases. The germline CDR1 and CDR2 sequences are SGHTA and FQGNSA. The CDR3 extends over 15 amino acids. The V segment lost 5 bases and the J segment 2 bases; nucleotides outside the gene matches: 3. The CDR3 is CASSQGLAGQETQYF. CDR3 nucleotides: TGTGCCAGCAGCCAAGGACTAGCGGGGCAAGAGACCCAGTACTTC.

J is TRBJ2-5 and V is TRBV5-5; possible D gene TRBD1, 6 bases. This CDR3 comprises 16 residues. CDR1 SGHKS and CDR2 YYEKEE come from the germline V gene (reference sequence). V shed 1 base and J shed 4 bases, with 17 bases lying between them. The CDR3 bases are TGTGCCAGCAGCTTGAACGTCCATAGCAGGGGAGAGACCCAGTACTTC. Its protein product is CASSLNVHSRGETQYF. Drawing the rest from reference TRBV5-5 and TRBJ2-5, the complete variable domain is DAGVTQSPTHLIKTRGQQVTLRCSPISGHKSVSWYQQVLGQGPQFIFQYYEKEERGRGNFPDRFSARQFPNYSSELNVNALLLGDSALYLCASSLNVHSRGETQYFGPGTRLLVL.

The chain uses TRBV6-5 and TRBJ2-7; D is possibly TRBD1 (5 bases). The germline V and J ends were trimmed by 6 bases and 6 bases, with 21 bases remaining between them. The CDR3 totals 15 residues. The V gene's germline CDR1 is MNHEY and CDR2 SVGAGI. The CDR3 nucleotides read TGTGCCAGCAGCCGTGGACGGGCCGAAAGGGGCGAGCAGTACTTC. Protein product: CASSRGRAERGEQYF.

There are a few counts of this clone. This chain links TRBV25-1 with TRBJ1-2, with D possibly matching TRBD1 (6 bases). The ends were cut back, 5 bases at V and 6 bases at J, with 10 bases in the middle. Germline V gene data show CDR1 as MGHDK and CDR2 as SYGVNS. The CDR3 sequence is 12 residues long. The CDR3 protein is CASSNRVHGYTF. CDR3 in DNA: TGTGCCAGCAGTAACAGGGTTCATGGCTACACCTTC.

The V and J genes are TRBV5-1 and TRBJ1-2, with D maybe TRBD1 (5 bases). The CDR3 covers 14 residues. V was cut by 0 bases and J by 5 bases, with 11 bases left in between. CDR1 is SGHRS, CDR2 YFSETQ, per germline. Written as DNA, the CDR3 is TGCGCCAGCAGCTTGGAGGCAGGGCATTATGGCTACACCTTC. This gives the protein CASSLEAGHYGYTF. Full variable domain (remainder filled in from reference TRBV5-1 and TRBJ1-2): KAGVTQTPRYLIKTRGQQVTLSCSPISGHRSVSWYQQTPGQGLQFLFEYFSETQRNKGNFPGRFSGRQFSNSRSEMNVSTLELGDSALYLCASSLEAGHYGYTFGSGTRLTVV.

This chain uses TRBV4-2 with TRBJ2-1, with a possible D match to TRBD2 (6 bases). Trimming took off 0 bases at V and 0 bases at J, with 24 bases between the two ends. Germline V lookup: CDR1 LGHNA, CDR2 YNFKEQ. There are 21 residues in the CDR3. The CDR3 loop reads CASSQDSGSGTPHSSYNEQFF. The DNA for the CDR3 is TGTGCCAGCAGCCAAGATAGTGGGAGTGGGACTCCACATAGCTCCTACAATGAGCAGTTCTTC.

The gene calls are TRBV20-1 and TRBJ2-7; D possibly corresponds to TRBD2 (5 bases). The CDR3 is made up of 11 amino acids. Germline V gives CDR1 DFQATT, CDR2 SNEGSKA (reference sequence). Deletions cut 3 bases from V and 6 bases from J, with 9 bases between. CDR3: CSASEGAEQYF. In DNA, the CDR3 is TGCAGTGCTAGCGAGGGAGCCGAGCAGTACTTC.

This clone was found a few times. The rearrangement joins TRBV7-2 to TRBJ2-1, with D possibly being TRBD2 (5 bases). The V and J ends lost 0 bases and 4 bases respectively, with 13 bases between them. The germline CDR1 and CDR2 sequences are SGHTA and FQGNSA. This CDR3 spans 16 amino acids. CDR3 sequence (DNA): TGTGCCAGCAGCTTAGCTCTAGCTACCGTTTACAATGAGCAGTTCTTC. It specifies CASSLALATVYNEQFF.

This clone was recorded a few times. The chain uses TRBV5-1 and TRBJ2-7; D is unclear. V was trimmed by 0 bases and J by 6 bases, leaving 13 bases between them. The CDR3 contains 14 residues. CDR1 is SGHRS, CDR2 YFSETQ, per germline. The CDR3 protein is CASSLDGPPVEQYF. For the CDR3, the DNA is TGCGCCAGCAGCTTGGACGGGCCACCCGTCGAGCAGTACTTC.

V and J are TRBV18 and TRBJ1-4; D is ambiguous. Germline V gene data show CDR1 as KGHSH and CDR2 as LQKENI. CDR3 length equals 15 residues. The V gene lost 3 bases and the J gene lost 0 bases, with 8 bases spanning the gap. CDR3 residues: CASSPDTTTNEKLFF. The CDR3 coding sequence is TGTGCCAGCTCACCGGATACAACAACTAATGAAAAACTGTTTTTT.

This chain uses TRBV7-2 with TRBJ1-1; 8 bases agree with TRBD1. CDR3 size: 15 residues. Trimming took 1 base from V and 4 from J; bases not matched to a gene: 5. The germline CDR1 and CDR2 sequences are SGHTA and FQGNSA. CDR3 in amino acids: CASSLGRTGTTEAFF. In DNA, the CDR3 is TGTGCCAGCAGCTTAGGTCGGACAGGGACCACTGAAGCTTTCTTT.

This clone has just a few counts. The CDR3 DNA sequence: TGTGCCAGCAGCGCCTTTGGACAGGGCTCCTACGAGCAGTACTTC. Its translation: CASSAFGQGSYEQYF. The chain uses TRBV9 and TRBJ2-7; TRBD1 matches 8 bases. CDR3 size: 15 residues. The V gene's germline CDR1 is SGDLS and CDR2 YYNGEE. The J segment lost 0 bases and the V segment lost 3 bases, leaving 5 bases of the junction unmatched.

The sample holds a few counts of this clone. At the DNA level, this CDR3 is encoded by other sequences in the same sample as well. V is TRBV7-9 and J is TRBJ2-3; D gene uncertain. Trimming took 0 bases from V and 3 from J, leaving 1 base between them. CDR1 is SEHNR, CDR2 FQNEAQ, per germline (reference sequence). The CDR3 is made up of 12 amino acids. In nucleotides, the CDR3 is TGTGCCAGCAGCTTAGCAACAGATACGCAGTATTTT. This encodes CASSLATDTQYF.

This clone was seen a handful of times. The gene calls are TRBV7-9 and TRBJ1-4, with a tentative D call TRBD1 (5 bases). The CDR3 is 15 residues long. Germline assignment: CDR1 SEHNR and CDR2 FQNEAQ (reference sequence). V was cut by 5 bases and J by 8 bases, with 18 bases left in between. The CDR3 bases are TGTGCCAGCAGCCCCGGAGGAAGGGGACGGGAAAAACTGTTTTTT. This encodes CASSPGGRGREKLFF.

The genes are TRBV4-3 and TRBJ2-4; 8 positions agree with TRBD2. V dropped 0 bases and J dropped 8; count of bases not matched to a gene: 15. The CDR3 contains 18 residues. Germline lookup yields CDR1 LGHNA and CDR2 YSLEER. The CDR3 is CASSQESDYRGAGDIQYF. CDR3 sequence (DNA): TGCGCCAGCAGCCAAGAATCGGACTATAGGGGAGCGGGGGACATTCAGTACTTC.

This clone was counted between two and nine times. In nucleotides, the CDR3 is TGTGCCAGCAGCGTTGGGTTGAGCTCTGAAGCTTTCTTT. Its translation is CASSVGLSSEAFF. The V and J genes are TRBV9 and TRBJ1-1; D unclear. Germline CDR1 and CDR2: SGDLS and YYNGEE. Trimming took off 2 bases at V and 6 bases at J, with 11 bases between the two ends. CDR3 length: 13 amino acids.

This clone was observed a handful of times. The J gene is TRBJ2-7, the V gene TRBV7-4, with D unresolved. The germline V gene encodes CDR1 SGHVT and CDR2 SQSDAQ. The CDR3 runs to 14 residues. Trimming stripped 7 bases from V and 5 bases from J, with 18 bases between. The CDR3 DNA is TGTGCCAGCATCATCCCTCTGAGCAATCACGAGCAGTACTTC. Residues: CASIIPLSNHEQYF.